This record covers a single T cell receptor (beta chain). Antigen: not known. This record belongs to a study of shared clonotypes between healthy human individuals. Study information: Ranging from 18 to 49 in age, donors were a couple of women and a few men. Whole-study results and caveats: Donor scarcity curtailed the genetic and exposure-history diversity represented herein. An anticipated effect of sequencing depth on clonotype sharing among donors was recognized.

The CDR3 length is 17 residues. V was clipped by 0 bases and J by 3 bases, with 12 bases between them. Germline V gene sequence: CDR1 SGHVS, CDR2 FQNEAQ. Deep level was the assay's run setting. TCRdb's copy holds only in-frame clones and misses some; the assay was immunoSEQ multiplex PCR. The sample shows some 530,000 clones, around 80% of them seen only once. The chain employs TRBV7-8 and TRBJ2-6; perhaps TRBD2 as D (6 bases). Sequencing used PBMCs. The sequence derives from a woman between 40 and 55 years old in good health. Some clones in this sample may be carry-over from other donors' samples. CDR3 residues: CASSLARLGFGANVLTF. DNA for the CDR3: TGTGCCAGCAGCTTAGCCAGACTAGGTTTTGGGGCCAACGTCCTGACTTTC.